This T cell receptor beta chain derives from a study of T cell responses to AZD1222 COVID-19 vaccine. General observations from the study: Just six people given AZD1222 tested seropositive at baseline. The reported proportion of spike-specific TCRs targeting unmutated variant regions was nearly half. A rise in Spike-specific TCR breadth and depth followed two AZD1222 doses.

Trimming left V 6 bases short and J 6 bases short, with 21 bases between. Germline V CDR1 and CDR2: MDHEN, SYDVKM. CDR3 length equals 16 residues. Here immunoSEQ multiplex PCR was the method, and the copy in TCRdb shows in-frame clones only, minus some. This table has more than 85,000 clones, roughly 90% appearing once. A word on this clone: The antigen is unknown.

The material was peripheral blood, obtained on day 0 of MenACWY control vaccination. The clonotype comes from an adult in good health. This chain uses TRBV28 with TRBJ1-5; D is possibly TRBD1 (6 bases). CDR3: CASSPSTRGSFQPQHF. The CDR3 DNA reads TGTGCCAGCAGCCCTTCTACTAGGGGGTCTTTTCAGCCCCAGCATTTT.